One sample yielded the 21 T cell receptor beta chains listed below, sequenced in a study of blood T cells in healthy people across ages. Primed by a sample-barcoded 5' primer and a J-beta primer mix, a second PCR proceeded for 7 to 11 cycles. TCRdb used MiXCR to reprocess the 5' RACE reads, holding one entry per CDR3 protein. This table has around 870,000 distinct CDR3 sequences, 29% appearing once. Sequencing was done on a sample of blood. Receptors were obtained from a woman aged 80 or over in good health.

This clonotype was seen at least ten times. This rearrangement joins TRBV6-2 or TRBV6-3 to TRBJ2-1; 9 bases agree with TRBD1. Germline V gene sequence: CDR1 MNHEY, CDR2 SVGEGT. Trimming at V came to 3 bases and at J to 7 bases, leaving 10 bases not matched to a gene. The CDR3 has 16 residues. CDR3 residues: CASSYVRDRVRNEQFF. CDR3 in DNA: TGTGCCAGCAGTTATGTCCGGGACAGGGTGCGGAATGAGCAGTTCTTC.

This clonotype was detected a few times. This may be a read error: a much more frequent sequence differs by one nucleotide. J is TRBJ1-6 and V is TRBV5-1, with D maybe TRBD1 (6 bases). Germline-derived CDR1 and CDR2 are SGHRS and YFSETQ. The CDR3 runs 14 residues. The CDR3 DNA follows: TGCGCCAGCACCCCTGGCGGACAGAATTCACCCCGCCACTTT. Translated, it gives CASTPGGQNSPRHF.

V and J are TRBV6-2 or TRBV6-3 and TRBJ1-5, with 7 bases matching TRBD1. Germline assignment: CDR1 MNHEY and CDR2 SVGEGT. The J segment lost 0 bases and the V segment lost 6 bases, leaving 8 bases of the junction unmatched. This CDR3 is built from 16 residues. The CDR3 sequence is CASRKDRTYSNQPQHF. CDR3 nucleotides: TGTGCCAGCAGAAAGGACAGGACTTATAGCAATCAGCCCCAGCATTTT.

This clonotype was seen ten or more times. CDR3 amino acids: CASSEKGTYGYTF. In nucleotides, the CDR3 is TGTGCCAGCAGTGAAAAGGGGACCTATGGCTACACCTTC. The chain joins TRBV6-1 to TRBJ1-2, with D possibly matching TRBD1 (5 bases). The CDR3 runs 13 residues. CDR1 is MNHNS and CDR2 is SASEGT in the germline V gene. Trimming left V 2 bases short and J 4 bases short, with 8 bases between.

In this sample, this clonotype turned up many times. This rearrangement joins TRBV5-4 to TRBJ2-3; either TRBD1 or TRBD2 may supply D (5 bases each). Germline V gene sequence: CDR1 SGHNT, CDR2 YYREEE (reference sequence). V lost 3 bases and J 4 bases, leaving 15 bases between the germline ends. This CDR3 comprises 15 residues. As DNA, the CDR3 is TGTGCCAGCAGCTCAGGCGGTGGGGGAGCAGATACGCAGTATTTT. It specifies CASSSGGGGADTQYF.

This clonotype was picked up a small number of times. A read error may be the cause here, since a much bigger clone is one base away. CDR3 sequence: CASSLVTGVGNEQYF. For the CDR3, the DNA is TGTGCCAGCAGCTTAGTAACAGGGGTAGGCAATGAGCAGTACTTC. This chain joins TRBV7-2 and TRBJ2-7; TRBD1 agrees at 7 bases. The germline V gene has CDR1 SGHTA and CDR2 FQGNSA. The CDR3 sequence is 15 residues long. The J segment lost 7 bases and the V segment lost 1 base, leaving 10 bases of the junction unmatched.

The table lists this clonotype with a few counts. The chain uses TRBV10-3 and TRBJ2-1, with 7 bases that match TRBD1. The germline V gene encodes CDR1 ENHRY and CDR2 SYGVKD. CDR3 size: 13 residues. Trimming took 10 bases from V and 10 from J; bases not matched to a gene: 13. In DNA, the CDR3 is TGTGCCACCTCCTTAGTAGGGGGCTACGAGCAGTTCTTC. It translates to CATSLVGGYEQFF.

This clonotype was recorded many times. The CDR3 DNA is TGTGCCAGCAGCCACGCAGGACAGGGGGCAGGCTATGGCTACACCTTC. Protein: CASSHAGQGAGYGYTF. The chain combines TRBV3-1 with TRBJ1-2, with TRBD1 matching over 11 bases. V lost 3 bases and J lost 4; bases outside the gene matches: 7. The CDR3 length is 16 residues. The germline gives CDR1 LGHDT, CDR2 YNNKEL (reference sequence).

To note about this clonotype: A read error is possible here, since a much larger clone lies one base away. The V and J genes are TRBV20-1 and TRBJ2-1, with D possibly being TRBD2 (7 bases). CDR3 length equals 14 residues. From germline, CDR1 is DFQATT and CDR2 SNEGSKA (reference sequence). With 3 bases removed from V and 5 bases from J, the gap between germline ends came to 14 bases. CDR3 sequence: CSARWGGLDNEQFF. CDR3 nucleotide sequence: TGCAGTGCTAGGTGGGGGGGCCTCGACAATGAGCAGTTCTTC.

At least ten counts were recorded for this clonotype. This chain joins TRBV6-2 or TRBV6-3 and TRBJ1-3, with D possibly TRBD1 on 5 matching bases. Trimming took 2 bases from V and 0 from J, leaving 11 bases between them. CDR3 length: 16 residues. Germline lookup yields CDR1 MNHEY and CDR2 SVGEGT. CDR3 bases: TGTGCCAGCAGTTACCCCGGGACGCACTCTGGAAACACCATATATTTT. Protein product: CASSYPGTHSGNTIYF.

This clonotype was observed many times. The V and J genes are TRBV25-1 and TRBJ2-1, with 7 bases identical to TRBD1. Germline CDR1 is MGHDK and CDR2 is SYGVNS. Germline trimming cut 6 bases from V and 0 bases from J; bases unmatched to any gene: 5. The CDR3 covers 15 residues. The CDR3 region has the DNA TGTGCCAGCAGAGAGACAGGGATCTCCTACAATGAGCAGTTCTTC. The encoded protein is CASRETGISYNEQFF.

This clonotype has at least ten counts. The gene calls are TRBV20-1 and TRBJ1-2, with a weak D call TRBD1 (5 bases). CDR1 is DFQATT and CDR2 is SNEGSKA in the germline V gene (reference sequence). The CDR3 runs 12 residues. V gave up 0 bases and J gave up 6 bases, with 8 bases separating them. The CDR3 DNA reads as TGCAGTGCTAGAGAACAAGGGGATGGCTACACCTTC. Translated: CSAREQGDGYTF.

This clonotype was observed many times. The chain uses TRBV9 and TRBJ1-2; tentative D call: TRBD1 (6 bases). CDR3 length: 15 amino acids. V was shortened by 0 bases and J by 12 bases, with 21 bases between the two germline ends. Germline CDR1 and CDR2: SGDLS and YYNGEE. In nucleotides, the CDR3 is TGTGCCAGCAGCGTAGAAGGCGGGGGGCTTAAACGCCACACCTTC. It codes for CASSVEGGGLKRHTF.

This clonotype showed up just a few times. Being one base from a much bigger clone, this may be a read error. The rearrangement links TRBV20-1 to TRBJ2-1; 9 nucleotides match TRBD2. CDR1 is DFQATT and CDR2 is SNEGSKA in the germline V gene (reference sequence). This CDR3 region has 18 residues. The CDR3 coding sequence is TGCAGTACTAGAGATCGAGCGGGGGGCCCGAGCTCCTACAATGAGCAGTTCTTC. It translates to CSTRDRAGGPSSYNEQFF.

This clonotype has ten or more counts. This sequence joins TRBV11-2 and TRBJ1-6, with D tentatively TRBD1 (5 bases). Trimming pared 2 bases from V and 7 bases from J, leaving 12 bases between. The germline CDR1 and CDR2 sequences are SGHAT and FQNNGV. This CDR3 region has 15 residues. The CDR3: CASSLIWGGNSPLHF. Here the CDR3 DNA reads TGTGCCAGCAGCTTAATATGGGGGGGAAATTCACCCCTCCACTTT.

In its sample, this clonotype was seen a few times. V usage is TRBV6-2 or TRBV6-3 and J usage is TRBJ2-3; 8 bases fit TRBD2. CDR3 length equals 15 residues. CDR1 and CDR2 from the germline V gene are MNHEY and SVGEGT. Losses at the gene ends were 4 bases for V and 6 bases for J; bases not matched to a gene: 9. This CDR3 reads CASSSAGVSRDTQYF. The CDR3 DNA reads TGTGCCAGCAGTTCAGCGGGAGTCTCGAGGGATACGCAGTATTTT.

This clonotype was seen ten or more times. The V and J genes are TRBV29-1 and TRBJ1-2; perhaps TRBD1 as D (6 bases). CDR3 size: 11 residues. Trimming stripped 7 bases from V and 5 bases from J, with 11 bases between. The V gene's germline CDR1 is SQVTM and CDR2 ANQGSEA. CDR3 coding DNA: TGCAGCGCCGGGGGGCAGTATGGCTACACCTTC. Amino acids: CSAGGQYGYTF.

Note on this clonotype: A read error is possible here, since a much larger clone lies one base away. The chain couples TRBV3-1 to TRBJ2-7; 12 nucleotides line up with TRBD2. With 0 bases clipped from V and 5 bases from J, the junction kept 11 bases outside the gene matches. The CDR3 is 18 amino acids. The germline V gene has CDR1 LGHDT and CDR2 YNNKEL (reference sequence). The CDR3 reads CASSQDPPLAGGLNEQYV. CDR3 sequence (DNA): TGTGCCAGCAGCCAAGATCCCCCCCTAGCGGGGGGGCTTAACGAGCAGTACGTC.

This clonotype was observed at least ten times. The gene calls are TRBV4-3 and TRBJ1-2; possible D gene TRBD1, 5 bases. The CDR3 totals 15 residues. Germline CDR1 LGHNA, CDR2 YSLEER. Trimming stripped 0 bases from V and 8 bases from J, with 16 bases between. In DNA, the CDR3 is TGCGCCAGCAGCCAAGATAGGGGAAGTAGTAGAGGCTACACCTTC. Protein sequence: CASSQDRGSSRGYTF.

This clonotype was observed many times. CDR3 sequence reads: CAIGPGLAGGLTDTQYF. CDR3 nucleotides: TGTGCCATCGGCCCTGGACTAGCGGGGGGACTCACAGATACGCAGTATTTT. This rearrangement joins TRBV10-3 to TRBJ2-3, with 14 bases aligning to TRBD2. V shed 8 bases and J 2 bases; nucleotides not matched to a gene: 9. The germline V gene has CDR1 ENHRY and CDR2 SYGVKD. CDR3 length equals 17 residues.

V and J are TRBV25-1 and TRBJ2-3; 8 bases agree with TRBD1. Germline CDR1 MGHDK, CDR2 SYGVNS. The CDR3 consists of 15 residues. V lost 3 bases and J lost 1; bases outside the gene matches: 3. In nucleotides, the CDR3 is TGTGCCAGCAGTGACGTCAGGGGGCGCACAGATACGCAGTATTTT. Its translation is CASSDVRGRTDTQYF.